These 22 T cell receptor beta chains originate from one sample sequenced in a study of blood T cell repertoires in COVID-19. Assay used: immunoSEQ multiplex PCR; TCRdb lists only in-frame clones, some missing. The sample lists fewer than 150,000 clones, 85% seen once, with 10% to 15% in the top ten. What was sequenced was peripheral blood. The receptors come from a human donor in a cohort sampled during active COVID-19.

The V gene is TRBV10-2, the J gene TRBJ2-2; 13 bases agree with TRBD2. This CDR3 has 16 amino acids. Germline loops: CDR1 WSHSY, CDR2 SAAADI. Losses at the gene ends were 10 bases for V and 1 base for J; bases not matched to a gene: 6. The CDR3 bases are TGCGCCATTTCGGGACTAGCGGGGCGGAACACCGGGGAGCTGTTTTTT. Amino acids: CAISGLAGRNTGELFF.

This clone has more than one count but fewer than ten. The chain combines TRBV7-2 with TRBJ1-3; 8 bases are shared with TRBD1. Germline trimming cut 5 bases from V and 3 bases from J; bases unmatched to any gene: 12. Germline V lookup: CDR1 SGHTA, CDR2 FQGNSA. This CDR3 contains 17 residues. The CDR3, as DNA: TGTGCCAGCAGCATAACCGCAGGGGGCGCGGATGGAAACACCATATATTTT. Translated: CASSITAGGADGNTIYF.

The chain couples TRBV18 to TRBJ2-1, with 11 bases that match TRBD2. After removal of 2 bases from V and 7 bases from J, the junction contained 4 bases not matched to a gene. Germline V lookup: CDR1 KGHSH, CDR2 LQKENI. CDR3 size: 15 residues. The CDR3 sequence: CASSPSSGGGNEQFF. The DNA of the CDR3 is TGTGCCAGCTCACCAAGTAGCGGGGGGGGAAATGAGCAGTTCTTC.

This chain links TRBV6-5 with TRBJ1-5, with 8 positions matching TRBD1. Germline V gives CDR1 MNHEY, CDR2 SVGAGI. The CDR3 is 16 residues long. With 0 bases clipped from V and 7 bases from J, the junction kept 8 bases outside the gene matches. CDR3 sequence (DNA): TGTGCCAGCAGTTACTCACAGGGGGAAAAGGGGCAGCCCCAGCATTTT. Translated: CASSYSQGEKGQPQHF.

This chain links TRBV5-6 with TRBJ1-1; no reliable D call. With 2 bases removed from V and 0 bases from J, the gap between germline ends came to 11 bases. Germline CDR1 and CDR2: SGHDT and YYEEEE. CDR3 length: 15 amino acids. Here the CDR3 DNA reads TGTGCCAGCAGCTTTAGCAATGGCATGAACACTGAAGCTTTCTTT. Amino acid sequence: CASSFSNGMNTEAFF.

This chain joins TRBV6-6 and TRBJ1-3, with 7 bases that match TRBD1. Germline V CDR1 and CDR2: MNHNY, SVGAGI (reference sequence). Unmatched junction bases numbered 5, after V lost 6 bases and J lost 0 bases. The length of the CDR3 is 15 residues. The CDR3 nucleotides read TGTGCCAGCAGCCTGACAGGGTTCTCTGGAAACACCATATATTTT. Its translation: CASSLTGFSGNTIYF.

The chain employs TRBV27 and TRBJ1-6; TRBD1 is a possible D gene (5 bases). The germline gives CDR1 MNHEY, CDR2 SMNVEV (reference sequence). Trimming removed 4 bases from V and 4 bases from J, with 14 bases in between. The CDR3 has 16 residues. The CDR3 sequence: CASSSLVRGYNSPLHF. DNA of the CDR3: TGTGCCAGCAGTTCCTTAGTCCGGGGGTATAATTCACCCCTCCACTTT.

The table lists this clone with a count of one. The chain recombines TRBV3-1 (or the pseudogene TRBV3-2) with TRBJ2-2, with 11 bases that match TRBD2. The germline CDR1 and CDR2 sequences are LGHDT and YNNKEL (reference sequence). CDR3 size: 17 residues. V was pared by 8 bases and J by 1 base, with 9 bases of the junction left unmatched. This CDR3 reads CASRLAGGYRNTGELFF. The CDR3 DNA reads TGTGCCAGCCGGCTAGCGGGGGGCTACCGGAACACCGGGGAGCTGTTTTTT.

V and J are TRBV6-2 or TRBV6-3 and TRBJ2-1; D gene unclear. This CDR3 is built from 14 residues. Looked up from germline, CDR1 is MNHEY and CDR2 is SVGEGT. Trimming took 0 bases from V and 5 from J, leaving 8 bases between them. The CDR3 protein is CASSYSGSHNEQFF. DNA for the CDR3: TGTGCCAGCAGTTACTCGGGTAGCCACAATGAGCAGTTCTTC.

This clone appeared once. J is TRBJ2-3 and V is TRBV7-2, with D perhaps matching TRBD2 (6 bases). Germline assignment: CDR1 SGHTA and CDR2 FQGNSA. There are 16 residues in the CDR3. Trimming took off 2 bases at V and 0 bases at J, with 12 bases between the two ends. Here the CDR3 DNA reads TGTGCCAGCAGCTTATTAGCGGACCCTAGCACAGATACGCAGTATTTT. Translation: CASSLLADPSTDTQYF.

The chain uses TRBV7-9 and TRBJ2-1, with TRBD2 identical over 13 bases. This CDR3 is built from 15 residues. Germline assignment: CDR1 SEHNR and CDR2 FQNEAQ (reference sequence). Unmatched junction bases numbered 4, after V lost 4 bases and J lost 7 bases. The CDR3: CASSSLAGGLNEQFF. The CDR3 nucleotides are TGTGCCAGCAGCTCACTAGCGGGGGGGTTGAATGAGCAGTTCTTC.

The chain has TRBV28 and TRBJ2-1, with D possibly matching TRBD2 (6 bases). Looked up from germline, CDR1 is MDHEN and CDR2 is SYDVKM. The CDR3 length is 14 residues. V lost 6 bases and J lost 2, with 11 bases in between. CDR3 amino acids: CASRRDSPYNEQFF. In DNA form, the CDR3 reads TGTGCCAGCAGGAGGGACTCCCCCTACAATGAGCAGTTCTTC. Based on the CDR3 plus reference TRBV28 and TRBJ2-1, the full variable domain is DVKVTQSSRYLVKRTGEKVFLECVQDMDHENMFWYRQDPGLGLRLIYFSYDVKMKEKGDIPEGYSVSREKKERFSLILESASTNQTSMYLCASRRDSPYNEQFFGPGTRLTVL.

This rearrangement joins TRBV12-3 or TRBV12-4 to TRBJ2-1; D is undetermined. Trimming removed 10 bases from V and 10 bases from J, with 11 bases in between. The CDR3 spans 10 residues. CDR3 coding DNA: TGTGCCACCTCTGCACGGGAGCAGTTCTTC. It is translated as CATSAREQFF.

The chain uses TRBV12-1 and TRBJ2-1; TRBD1, the table's D call, was not compared with the DNA. TRBV12-1 is classified as a pseudogene. The CDR3 spans 14 residues. The CDR3 region is CASSAEQGYNEQFF. CDR3 in DNA: TGTGCCAGCAGCGCGGAACAGGGATACAATGAGCAGTTCTTC.

This chain joins TRBV5-5 and TRBJ2-7; 8 bases fit TRBD1. CDR1 is SGHKS and CDR2 is YYEKEE in the germline V gene (reference sequence). This CDR3 contains 15 residues. With 3 bases clipped from V and 0 bases from J, the junction kept 5 bases outside the gene matches. This chain's CDR3 is CASSSRTGSSYEQYF. CDR3 bases: TGTGCCAGCAGCTCCCGGACAGGGAGCTCCTACGAGCAGTACTTC.

J is TRBJ2-7 and V is TRBV7-9; TRBD2 matches at 8 bases. The V segment lost 0 bases and the J segment 2 bases; nucleotides outside the gene matches: 0. This CDR3 has 14 amino acids. CDR1 is SEHNR, CDR2 FQNEAQ, per germline (reference sequence). CDR3 protein: CASSLASGAYEQYF. CDR3 coding DNA: TGTGCCAGCAGCTTAGCTAGCGGGGCCTACGAGCAGTACTTC.

The CDR3: CASSQRLRSDTQYF. The CDR3 region has the DNA TGTGCCAGCAGCCAACGACTGCGCTCGGATACGCAGTATTTT. The gene calls are TRBV7-2 and TRBJ2-3; D is unresolved. Trimming removed 5 bases at V and 6 bases at J, with 15 bases between. CDR1 SGHTA and CDR2 FQGNSA come from the germline V gene. The CDR3 totals 14 residues.

The J gene is TRBJ2-5, the V gene TRBV5-6, with 8 positions matching TRBD1. With V trimmed by 4 bases and J by 7 bases, 9 bases remained unmatched. In germline, CDR1 is SGHDT, CDR2 YYEEEE. The CDR3 extends over 14 amino acids. CDR3 protein: CASSDGTGGGTQYF. The CDR3 region has the DNA TGTGCCAGCAGCGATGGGACAGGTGGAGGGACCCAGTACTTC.

J is TRBJ1-1 and V is TRBV19, with 8 bases aligning to TRBD1. The J segment lost 1 base and the V segment lost 5 bases, leaving 3 bases of the junction unmatched. Germline V gene data show CDR1 as LNHDA and CDR2 as SQIVND (reference sequence). The CDR3 totals 14 residues. The DNA of the CDR3 is TGTGCCAGTAGTGATGGACAGGGGAACACTGAAGCTTTCTTT. Amino acids: CASSDGQGNTEAFF.

The chain's CDR3 is CSVDLRGTALNYGYTF. CDR3 in DNA: TGCAGCGTTGACCTAAGAGGGACAGCCTTGAACTATGGCTACACCTTC. The chain links TRBV29-1 to TRBJ1-2; 7 bases line up with TRBD1. The CDR3 extends over 16 amino acids. Losses at the gene ends were 3 bases for V and 2 bases for J; bases not matched to a gene: 12. CDR1 and CDR2 (germline): SQVTM, ANQGSEA.

The rearrangement joins TRBV4-3 to TRBJ1-2; 8 nucleotides align to TRBD1. The V segment lost 0 bases and the J segment 2 bases; nucleotides outside the gene matches: 2. The CDR3 length is 15 residues. Germline V lookup: CDR1 LGHNA, CDR2 YSLEER. CDR3 bases: TGCGCCAGCAGCCAAGAAACAGGGGGGAACTATGGCTACACCTTC. This encodes CASSQETGGNYGYTF.

This clone turned up a few times. This chain connects TRBV19 to TRBJ2-7, with D perhaps TRBD1 (5 bases). Germline lookup yields CDR1 LNHDA and CDR2 SQIVND (reference sequence). The CDR3 extends over 13 amino acids. The V end was cut by 4 bases, the J end by 4 bases, with 11 bases between. For the CDR3, the DNA is TGTGCCAGTAGTACCCAGGGTTCATACGAGCAGTACTTC. Encoded protein: CASSTQGSYEQYF.